This T cell receptor beta chain was sequenced in a study of CD8 T cells in Susac syndrome. RNA, at roughly 0.45 to 1 ug, was reverse transcribed with random hexamers. An immunoSEQ multiplex PCR generated amplified TCR beta CDR3 products spanning 54 Vbeta and 13 Jbeta. One entry per CDR3 protein results from TCRdb running MiXCR on the immunoSEQ multiplex PCR reads. The sample yields about 66,000 distinct CDR3 sequences, approximately 94% seen once. The patients serving as multiple sclerosis controls were treatment-naive. They had stable or active relapsing-remitting disease and fulfilled revised McDonald criteria. FACS enriched CD8+ TEMRA cells, while bulk CD8+ and CD4+ were negatively isolated. The sequencing input was CD8+ T cells from PBMCs. The sequence was collected from a human donor with multiple sclerosis.

DNA for the CDR3: TGCGCCAGCAGCAGTCGGCAGGTTGACAATGAGCAGTTCTTC. This gives the protein CASSSRQVDNEQFF. This chain links TRBV4-1 with TRBJ2-1; D is undetermined. The CDR3 loop spans 14 amino acids. V lost 5 bases and J lost 5, with 13 bases in between. Germline CDR1 MGHRA, CDR2 YSYEKL.